The subject of this entry is one TCR beta chain. This clonotype has at least ten counts. Its cognate antigen has yet to be identified. No base-level quality is on record; no much larger clone is a single base apart. The library was prepared using PCR. Sequenced on an Illumina HiSeq 2500. TCR library preparation used molecular barcoding, with unique molecular identifiers applied to normalize quantification of the TCRbeta repertoire. TCRdb's own reprocessing of the public reads used fastp at Q25 and MiXCR and kept productive beta chains. Every entry covers one CDR3 protein and lists the most common genes and DNA from its rows. This sample has about 400,000 distinct CDR3 sequences in its table, and about a fifth of those were observed once. The ten largest clones represent approximately 3.9% of the sample. Cut back by 3 bases and 5 bases, the V and J ends lie 7 bases apart. Inclusive of the bounding cysteine and phenylalanine, the CDR3 is 12 residues long. Only the CDR3 DNA is retained, 36 bases long and in frame from the first base. CDR1 and CDR2, looked up from the germline V gene, are SGDLS and YYNGEE.

This specimen belongs to a study of T-cell reconstitution after alpha-beta-depleted transplantation in children (dated by TCRdb to about 2016). Study-wide context: T-cell immune reconstitution after TCRalphabeta/CD19-depleted allogeneic hematopoietic cell transplantation in children was quantitatively tracked in the study by means of TCR repertoire profiling.

The material sequenced was PBMCs from the stem cell graft donor, taken from the stem cell graft. Here the chain combines TRBV9 and TRBJ2-3; TRBD1 is a possible D gene, resting on 6 matching bases. The receptor comes from a human donor who donated a stem cell graft to a child with acute myeloid leukemia. The DNA reads TGTGCCAGCAGCGCACAGGGAGATACGCAGTATTTT. This is translated as CASSAQGDTQYF.